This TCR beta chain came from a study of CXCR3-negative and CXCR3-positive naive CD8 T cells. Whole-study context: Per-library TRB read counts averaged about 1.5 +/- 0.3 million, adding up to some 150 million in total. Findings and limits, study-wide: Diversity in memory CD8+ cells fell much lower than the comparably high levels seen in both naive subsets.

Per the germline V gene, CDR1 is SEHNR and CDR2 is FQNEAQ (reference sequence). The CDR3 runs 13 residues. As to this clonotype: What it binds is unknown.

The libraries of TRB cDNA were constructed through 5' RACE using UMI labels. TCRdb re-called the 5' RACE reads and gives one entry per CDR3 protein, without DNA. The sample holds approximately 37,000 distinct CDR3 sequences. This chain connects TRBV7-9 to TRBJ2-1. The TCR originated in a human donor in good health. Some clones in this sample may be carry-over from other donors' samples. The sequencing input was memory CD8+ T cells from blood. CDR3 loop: CASSPVESVEQFF.